What follows are 6 T cell receptor beta chains derived from one specimen sequenced in a study of cytomegalovirus exposure and HLA in healthy donors. The PCR used 60 Vbeta and 13 Jbeta primers. Libraries were prepared by immunoSEQ multiplex PCR; TCRdb keeps only in-frame clonotypes and omits some of them. This sample has 120,000 to 150,000 clones, with around 80% found just once. Sequenced material: PBMCs. These TCRs come from a man under 40 in good health and CMV-seronegative.

This chain joins TRBV5-4 and TRBJ2-3, with D possibly being TRBD2 (5 bases). Trimming cost V 1 base and J 0 bases, with 12 bases left between them. The length of the CDR3 is 16 residues. Germline lookup yields CDR1 SGHNT and CDR2 YYREEE (reference sequence). Here the CDR3 reads CASSLRRNPSTDTQYF. CDR3 DNA sequence: TGTGCCAGCAGCTTGAGGAGGAACCCTAGCACAGATACGCAGTATTTT.

The chain carries TRBV6-6 and TRBJ2-1; 12 positions match TRBD2. The CDR3 is 14 amino acids. From germline, CDR1 is MNHNY and CDR2 SVGAGI (reference sequence). With 8 bases clipped from V and 5 bases from J, the junction kept 4 bases outside the gene matches. This CDR3 reads CASGTSGGNNEQFF. The CDR3 bases are TGTGCCAGCGGCACTAGCGGGGGGAACAATGAGCAGTTCTTC.

V usage is TRBV7-9 and J usage is TRBJ1-1, with TRBD1 as a possible D gene (5 bases). Germline CDR1 and CDR2: SEHNR and FQNEAQ (reference sequence). The CDR3 runs to 14 residues. CDR3 in DNA: TGTTCCTTCCGAAAGGCGGGGGAGAACACTGAAGCTTTCTTT. Protein sequence: CSFRKAGENTEAFF.

The rearrangement links TRBV6-5 to TRBJ2-7; no reliable D call. Germline V CDR1 and CDR2: MNHEY, SVGAGI. This CDR3 is built from 14 residues. The V end was cut by 4 bases, the J end by 0 bases, with 10 bases between. The CDR3 DNA reads TGTGCCAGCAGTTCCGACTGGTACTCCTACGAGCAGTACTTC. This gives the protein CASSSDWYSYEQYF.

This chain connects TRBV2 to TRBJ1-1; weak D call: TRBD1 (6 bases). Per the germline V gene, CDR1 is SNHLY and CDR2 is FYNNEI. V was trimmed by 6 bases and J by 1 base, leaving 12 bases between them. CDR3 length equals 14 residues. CDR3 residues: CASRYRVANTEAFF. In DNA, the CDR3 is TGTGCCAGCAGGTACAGGGTGGCGAACACTGAAGCTTTCTTT.

This chain's CDR3 is CASSDWGDSKYGYTF. The CDR3 nucleotides read TGTGCCAGCAGTGATTGGGGGGACAGTAAGTATGGCTACACCTTC. This chain connects TRBV6-1 to TRBJ1-2; 7 positions agree with TRBD1. V was clipped by 3 bases and J by 5 bases; unmatched bases: 9. Looked up from germline, CDR1 is MNHNS and CDR2 is SASEGT. The CDR3 length is 15 residues.